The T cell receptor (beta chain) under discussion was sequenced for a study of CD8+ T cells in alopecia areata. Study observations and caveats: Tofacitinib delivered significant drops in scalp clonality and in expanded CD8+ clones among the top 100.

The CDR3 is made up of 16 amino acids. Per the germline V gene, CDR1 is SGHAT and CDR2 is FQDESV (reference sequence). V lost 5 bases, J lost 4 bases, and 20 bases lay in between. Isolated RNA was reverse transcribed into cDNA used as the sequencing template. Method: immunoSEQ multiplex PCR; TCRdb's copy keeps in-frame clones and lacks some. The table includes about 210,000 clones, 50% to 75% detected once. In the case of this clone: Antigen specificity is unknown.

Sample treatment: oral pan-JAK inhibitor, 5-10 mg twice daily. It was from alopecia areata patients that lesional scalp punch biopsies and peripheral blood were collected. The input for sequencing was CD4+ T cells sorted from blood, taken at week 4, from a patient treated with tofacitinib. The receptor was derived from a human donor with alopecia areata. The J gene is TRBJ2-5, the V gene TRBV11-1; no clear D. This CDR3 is CASSPPVGPKGETQYF. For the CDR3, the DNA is TGTGCCAGCAGCCCCCCGGTAGGCCCAAAGGGAGAGACCCAGTACTTC.